This T cell receptor beta chain appears in the sequencing data of a study of blood T cell repertoires in COVID-19 (dated by TCRdb to the early 2020s). Some background on the complete study: The collaborator samples originated in the United States, Italy and Spain and spanned the acute and convalescent phases of COVID-19. The material from the prospective study consisted of cDNA or gDNA derived from T cells, B-cell-depleted T cells, or PBMCs. Deeply sampled blood TCRbeta repertoires from subjects exposed to, actively infected with, or recovered from COVID-19 were included in the dataset. The repertoires were released in a freely available public database intended as a resource for research on the immune response to SARS-CoV-2. The samples were drawn from the first 160 participants of the ongoing ImmuneRACE study and from 950 to 1,500 subjects provided by 6 global collaborators. A de-identified subject ID, COVID-19 status, age in years and sex were almost always included in the sample metadata. Where available, HLA class I and class II types were taken from metadata supplied by the sample provider and were not determined by assay-based typing. The paper's findings and limits, for the study overall: The quantity of clinical and demographic metadata differed by source and by participant and was supplied without curation.

Relative to germline, V is missing 4 bases and J is missing 6 bases, with 3 bases of the junction outside any gene match. CDR3 length: 14 amino acids, cysteine to phenylalanine. The entry retains the CDR3 DNA only, 42 bases that are in frame from base 1. CDR1 and CDR2 are read off the germline V gene as SGDLS and YYNGEE. TCRbeta CDR3 regions were amplified from genomic DNA using the immunoSEQ Assay, a bias-controlled multiplex PCR. The original pipeline was this. Nucleated cell counts per sample were estimated from amplification of reference gene primers within the assay. To quantify the absolute abundance of each unique TCRbeta CDR3 rearrangement, sequence reads were collapsed and filtered. For each sample, productive Simpson clonality was calculated by taking the square root of Simpson's diversity index across productive rearrangements. TCRdb took this table from immuneACCESS and kept in-frame rearrangements with V and J called. Such tables lack part of the clones; where checked against another copy, unresolved V genes explain under half of the gap, and the rest is unexplained. D and trimming were read from the DNA, whereas the V and J calls and clone size are those reported in that table. A total of 210,000 or so clones appear in this sample, over 75% of them only once. Of the sample, under 4.5% is held by the ten largest clones.

Regarding this clone: Its recognized antigen is unknown. No quality values exist for individual bases; no much larger clone is one base distant.

Participants in the prospective study were enrolled through a virtual design, were aged roughly 18 to 95 years, and lived in approximately 24 United States geographic areas. To assign participants to cohorts, the prospective study relied on clinical history that participants themselves reported in a screening survey and a study questionnaire. A participant counted as exposed if, within 2 weeks of entering the study, that participant had been in contact with someone who had a PCR-confirmed or clinician-diagnosed COVID-19 case. In the prospective study, whole blood, serum and a nasopharyngeal or oropharyngeal swab were collected from each participant by mobile phlebotomists. Additional blood draws and questionnaires over an approximately 2-month period could optionally be provided by prospective study participants. Before DNA extraction, prospective study blood samples were shipped either frozen or at room temperature.

The clonotype originates from a woman aged 25 to 45 who had been exposed to COVID-19. The rearrangement combines TRBV9 with TRBJ1-4; 10 central bases correspond to TRBD1. The material sequenced was PBMCs or T cells enriched from blood (not recorded which). The CDR3 sequence is CASSFGTGDEKLFF. The DNA is TGTGCCAGCAGCTTCGGGACAGGGGATGAAAAACTGTTTTTT.